The next 20 T cell receptor beta chains were all read from a single sample in a study of shared clonotypes between healthy human individuals. Positive CCR7 selection of CD45RO-negative cells yielded the naive CD8 cells, and terminally differentiated effector memory CD45RA+ cells were excluded. Libraries were prepared by immunoSEQ multiplex PCR; TCRdb keeps only in-frame clonotypes and omits some of them. This sample carries fewer than 1 million clones, 96% of them seen once, and the ten largest clones take less than 0.25%. The source material was naive CD8+ T cells sorted from blood. These TCRs come from a man aged 25-45 years in good health.

This sequence joins TRBV5-1 and TRBJ2-7; 7 bases fit TRBD1. V lost 4 bases to trimming and J lost 2 bases; unmatched junction nucleotides: 12. Looked up from germline, CDR1 is SGHRS and CDR2 is YFSETQ. The CDR3 spans 16 residues. CDR3 in amino acids: CASSTPDRASPYEQYF. CDR3 sequence (DNA): TGCGCCAGCAGCACTCCCGACAGGGCGAGTCCCTACGAGCAGTACTTC. The whole variable domain, filled in from reference TRBV5-1 and TRBJ2-7, reads KAGVTQTPRYLIKTRGQQVTLSCSPISGHRSVSWYQQTPGQGLQFLFEYFSETQRNKGNFPGRFSGRQFSNSRSEMNVSTLELGDSALYLCASSTPDRASPYEQYFGPGTRLTVT.

The rearrangement joins TRBV9 to TRBJ2-7; perhaps TRBD2 as D (6 bases). CDR1 SGDLS and CDR2 YYNGEE come from the germline V gene. Trimming removed 5 bases from V and 7 bases from J, with 13 bases in between. The CDR3 runs 12 residues. As DNA, the CDR3 is TGTGCCAGCAGTGCTGGGGCGGGGGAGCAGTACTTC. Protein: CASSAGAGEQYF.

This sequence joins TRBV29-1 and TRBJ2-7; D may be TRBD2 (5 bases). CDR1 is SQVTM and CDR2 is ANQGSEA in the germline V gene. V gave up 4 bases and J gave up 3 bases, with 10 bases separating them. CDR3 length: 12 residues. Here the CDR3 reads CSVGASYYEQYF. CDR3 bases: TGCAGCGTTGGGGCTAGCTACTACGAGCAGTACTTC.

V gene TRBV7-2 combines with J gene TRBJ1-1; D uncertain. V lost 1 base, J lost 5 bases, and 17 bases lay in between. The CDR3 has 16 residues. Germline-derived CDR1 and CDR2 are SGHTA and FQGNSA. CDR3 bases: TGTGCCAGCAGCTTAGGTAAGGGCTGGGCTGGGACTGAAGCTTTCTTT. As protein: CASSLGKGWAGTEAFF.

The chain carries TRBV29-1 and TRBJ2-7; D possibly corresponds to TRBD2 (6 bases). The germline V and J ends were trimmed by 1 base and 6 bases, with 16 bases remaining between them. CDR1 is SQVTM and CDR2 is ANQGSEA in the germline V gene. This CDR3 has 14 amino acids. This CDR3 is CSVEVGNSGSEQYF. The CDR3 nucleotides read TGCAGCGTTGAAGTAGGTAATAGCGGATCCGAGCAGTACTTC.

The chain joins TRBV13 to TRBJ2-7, with D hard to call. Germline V gives CDR1 PRHDT, CDR2 FYEKMQ (reference sequence). Trimming took off 5 bases at V and 4 bases at J, with 12 bases between the two ends. The CDR3 is 13 residues long. The CDR3 sequence: CASSPPASYEQYF. The CDR3 nucleotides read TGTGCCAGCAGCCCCCCGGCGTCATACGAGCAGTACTTC.

This chain connects TRBV10-2 to TRBJ1-1; D might be TRBD1 (6 bases). Trimming stripped 3 bases from V and 1 base from J, with 9 bases between. Germline CDR1 reads WSHSY; CDR2 reads SAAADI. The CDR3 is made up of 14 amino acids. The CDR3 bases are TGCGCCAGCAGTGAAAGGGGGAGGAACACTGAAGCTTTCTTT. Translated: CASSERGRNTEAFF.

This clone turned up a few times. The chain joins TRBV15 to TRBJ2-7; 9 bases map to TRBD1. The CDR3 length is 15 residues. Germline V lookup: CDR1 LNHNV, CDR2 YYDKDF (reference sequence). V lost 3 bases to trimming and J lost 2 bases; unmatched junction nucleotides: 5. The DNA of the CDR3 is TGTGCCACCAGCAGCGGGACAGGGATCCCCTACGAGCAGTACTTC. This translates into CATSSGTGIPYEQYF.

This clone occurred once. This sequence joins TRBV7-9 and TRBJ1-5; D is unclear. V shed 6 bases and J shed 4 bases, with 13 bases lying between them. The CDR3 is 14 residues long. The V gene's germline CDR1 is SEHNR and CDR2 FQNEAQ (reference sequence). The CDR3 DNA sequence: TGTGCCAGCAGTCCACTTCGTGGGAATCAGCCCCAGCATTTT. Encoded protein: CASSPLRGNQPQHF.

The J gene is TRBJ1-2, the V gene TRBV2, with no clear D. The CDR3 has 17 amino acids. CDR1 is SNHLY, CDR2 FYNNEI, per germline. The V gene lost 0 bases and the J gene lost 0 bases, with 14 bases spanning the gap. For the CDR3, the DNA is TGTGCCAGCAGTGAAGCGCTTTCCAGGAACGCTAACTATGGCTACACCTTC. This encodes CASSEALSRNANYGYTF.

This chain links TRBV6-6 with TRBJ1-1; TRBD1 matches at 8 bases. The CDR3 has 11 amino acids. V shed 6 bases and J 10 bases; nucleotides not matched to a gene: 4. The V gene's germline CDR1 is MNHNY and CDR2 SVGAGI (reference sequence). The DNA for the CDR3 is TGTGCCAGCAGCCCAGGACAGGGAGCTTTCTTT. This encodes CASSPGQGAFF.

The chain carries TRBV4-3 and TRBJ2-3, with D maybe TRBD1 (6 bases). CDR1 and CDR2 from the germline V gene are LGHNA and YSLEER. This CDR3 contains 13 residues. Between the trimmed V and J ends, which lost 4 bases and 2 bases, there was a span of 7 bases. As DNA, the CDR3 is TGCGCCAGCAGCCCAGGGGCCACAGATACGCAGTATTTT. It encodes CASSPGATDTQYF.

This chain connects TRBV7-3 to TRBJ2-3; no definite D call. V was pared by 0 bases and J by 2 bases, with 9 bases between. Germline-derived CDR1 and CDR2 are SGHTA and FQGTGA. The CDR3 has 15 amino acids. DNA for the CDR3: TGTGCCAGCAGCTTAACAGGATCCCCCACAGATACGCAGTATTTT. It encodes CASSLTGSPTDTQYF.

This chain connects TRBV18 to TRBJ2-7, with 9 bases that match TRBD2. J gave up 4 bases and V 6 bases, and 10 bases lay outside the gene matches. This CDR3 has 15 amino acids. In germline, CDR1 is KGHSH, CDR2 LQKENI. CDR3 sequence reads: CASSLRASGIYEQYF. In DNA form, the CDR3 reads TGTGCCAGCTCCCTACGGGCTAGCGGGATTTACGAGCAGTACTTC.

The chain links TRBV5-1 to TRBJ1-2; D perhaps matches TRBD1 (5 bases). With 4 bases removed from V and 3 bases from J, the gap between germline ends came to 16 bases. The CDR3 has 15 amino acids. The germline CDR1 and CDR2 sequences are SGHRS and YFSETQ. The CDR3 DNA follows: TGCGCCAGCAGCGTTTCCCCCAAAGGGGACTATGGCTACACCTTC. This codes for CASSVSPKGDYGYTF. The full variable domain, completed using reference TRBV5-1 and TRBJ1-2, is KAGVTQTPRYLIKTRGQQVTLSCSPISGHRSVSWYQQTPGQGLQFLFEYFSETQRNKGNFPGRFSGRQFSNSRSEMNVSTLELGDSALYLCASSVSPKGDYGYTFGSGTRLTVV.

The chain links TRBV28 to TRBJ2-3; unclear D gene. V shed 6 bases and J shed 7 bases, with 11 bases lying between them. Germline V lookup: CDR1 MDHEN, CDR2 SYDVKM. The CDR3 extends over 12 amino acids. In DNA form, the CDR3 reads TGTGCCAGCAGCAAGAGACGAAATACGCAGTATTTT. Protein sequence: CASSKRRNTQYF.

This clone has just one count. This chain connects TRBV5-5 to TRBJ2-3; TRBD2 matches 8 bases. V shed 0 bases and J 1 base; nucleotides not matched to a gene: 4. The CDR3 has 16 amino acids. Germline values: CDR1 SGHKS, CDR2 YYEKEE (reference sequence). The CDR3 here is CASSLVAGGRTDTQYF. CDR3 nucleotide sequence: TGTGCCAGCAGCTTGGTGGCGGGGGGTCGCACAGATACGCAGTATTTT.

The chain combines TRBV4-1 with TRBJ2-1; 9 nucleotides match TRBD1. The germline V gene has CDR1 MGHRA and CDR2 YSYEKL. V was clipped by 4 bases and J by 4 bases; unmatched bases: 11. This CDR3 is 17 amino acids long. CDR3 sequence reads: CASSPKPGTGWYNEQFF. The CDR3 bases are TGCGCCAGCAGCCCCAAACCCGGGACAGGGTGGTACAATGAGCAGTTCTTC.

This chain links TRBV6-5 with TRBJ2-1; no firm D call. The CDR3 loop spans 12 amino acids. CDR1 and CDR2 from the germline V gene are MNHEY and SVGAGI. Trimming cost V 5 bases and J 10 bases, with 12 bases left between them. This CDR3 reads CASSALTEEQFF. CDR3 coding DNA: TGTGCCAGCAGTGCCCTTACGGAAGAGCAGTTCTTC.

The J gene is TRBJ2-6, the V gene TRBV6-1; either TRBD1 or TRBD2 may fit D (5 bases each). The CDR3 contains 17 residues. Trimming cost V 2 bases and J 1 base, with 12 bases left between them. CDR1 and CDR2 (germline): MNHNS, SASEGT. CDR3 in DNA: TGTGCCAGCAGTGAACCGGGACCGCTATCTGGGGCCAACGTCCTGACTTTC. Amino acid sequence: CASSEPGPLSGANVLTF.